Here is one TCR beta chain with its context. Which antigen it targets is not known. Base qualities are missing; no much larger clone stands one base away. Libraries were made using the immunoSEQ multiplex PCR assay. For the multiplex PCR, a mixture combining 60 forward primers for TCR Vbeta segments and 13 reverse primers for TCR Jbeta segments was used. The CDR3 region of rearranged TCR beta genes was amplified from genomic DNA with a multiplex PCR assay. Amplified TCR beta libraries were sequenced as 87-base-pair reads on the Illumina HiSeq System. The authors processed their data as follows. Across the 666 repertoires, a later analysis counted roughly 84 million unique TCR beta chains, around 11 million of which were shared by at least two donors. A nearest-neighbor algorithm error-corrected the raw reads and collapsed the reads into unique sequences, merging closely related sequences to remove PCR and sequencing errors. V, D and J gene segments were assigned by aligning CDR3 sequences to IMGT reference sequences. Each retained sequence needed at least a six-nucleotide match to both a V gene segment and a J gene segment. Rearrangements were called productive when the CDR3 lacked stop codons and stayed in frame with V and J; all others were non-productive. CDR3 was defined according to IMGT convention as the region running from the second conserved V-encoded cysteine to the conserved J-encoded phenylalanine. Sequences without an unambiguous match to a single V gene segment were excluded from the earlier analysis of approximately 600 of the donors. An earlier analysis of around 600 of the donors classified V segments as functional when productive rearrangements were above 56.7% and as segregating when the standard deviation between donors was above 5%. A statistical classification framework was developed to diagnose cytomegalovirus status using the catalog of TCR beta chain sequences. A later analysis assigned V and J genes by comparing TCR nucleotide sequences with IMGT/GENE-DB human TR gene sequences. In a later analysis, CDR3 sequences and most-parsimonious VDJ recombination scenarios were assigned using the TCRdist pipeline. In a later analysis, every TCR beta chain was defined by the combination of its CDR3 amino acid sequence and its V-gene family, and reads without a unique V-gene family were dropped. As a way to deal with suspected cross-contamination and a sequencing artifact, a later analysis dropped more than 500 nucleotide sequences that were highly shared and had low generation probability. A later analysis calculated a clonal expansion index for each public chain from normalized within-repertoire ranks of inferred template counts. A later analysis computed generation probabilities with a VDJ recombination model fitted to out-of-frame rearrangements, and checked the results against IGoR. Hypergeometric tests were used in a later analysis to score TCR-TCR, TCR-HLA and TCR-CMV co-occurrence, with a repertoire-size bias correction applied to the TCR pairs. To estimate false discovery rates, a later analysis permuted the HLA or CMV assignments 20 times. In a later analysis, co-occurring TCRs were grouped using DBSCAN, and TCRdist sequence similarity was added for clustering within HLA-allele-positive subsets. Repertoires with fewer than 30,000 or more than 120,000 public chains, plus five repertoires with anomalous nucleotide sharing, were excluded from co-occurrence clustering. TCRdb limited this immuneACCESS table to in-frame rearrangements with V and J called. A share of clones is missing; checked studies link under half to unresolved V genes, and the rest is unexplained. V and J calls and clone size are those listed in that table; D and trimming were worked out from the DNA. The sample data list roughly 190,000 clones, and over 70% of these were observed just once. The top ten clones comprise less than 2% of the sample.

Via the germline V gene, CDR1 is SGHRS and CDR2 YFSETQ. Trimming takes 3 bases from V and 0 bases from J, and the germline ends sit 23 bases apart. The CDR3 has 19 amino acids, counting the end cysteine and phenylalanine. The kept DNA is CDR3 alone, 57 bases in frame from the first base. These data originate in a study of cytomegalovirus exposure and HLA in healthy donors (dated by TCRdb to between 2016 and 2019). In terms of the full investigation: An earlier analysis of roughly 500 of the donors reported about 250 Gb of sequence data and 100 million to 140 million unique TCR beta sequences from approximately 180 million T cells. An earlier analysis of approximately 580 of the donors used high-throughput TCR beta sequencing to judge whether each TCR beta V gene segment behaved as functional or pseudogenic. Class I and class II HLA loci were covered by the typing at four-digit resolution. Typing coverage varied by locus: about 620-630 donors for A, B, C, DRB1 and DQB1; roughly 510 for DQA1; about 570 for DPA1; roughly 450 for DPB1. A later analysis re-examined previously published TCR beta repertoires from hundreds of donors and added high-resolution HLA genotyping to investigate patterns of TCR occurrence. On average, about 240,000 unique TCR beta nucleotide sequences were sequenced per donor among about 400 genotyped donors of the cohort, with about 17% of those sequences being non-productive. Donor age, sex, ethnicity and CMV serostatus were compiled together with the repertoire data. Five DR-DQ haplotypes were handled as single units for association and clustering because linkage in the cohort was strong. Among the roughly 410 genotyped donors, approximately 82% belonged to the genetic ancestry cluster associated with self-reported Caucasian donors. All discovery cohort repertoires had been generated on a single sequencing platform. Approximately 310 gigabases of sequencing data and around 85 million unique TCR sequences made up an early release that covered fewer than 650 HLA-typed donors. Genome-wide SNP genotypes for about 60% of the roughly 700 donors were used in a later genetic analysis, which treated that subset as a discovery cohort. Using immunosequencing, the study profiled T cell repertoires from 500 to 800 subjects and related those repertoires to cytomegalovirus serostatus. Besides the first cohort of 500 to 700 subjects, a separate validation cohort made up of roughly 120 different subjects was used. The later analysis used no new phenotypic data to find candidate immune exposures, relying instead on TCR beta sequences and their occurrence across donors. High-throughput TCR immunosequencing, statistical association of individual TCRs with disease status, and machine learning were combined to predict cytomegalovirus infection status. The study aimed to test whether signatures of past pathogen exposure could be identified by cataloging public T cell receptors.

The cohort consisted of 600 or so healthy bone marrow donors. Cohort members were all nominally healthy when sampled, although unrecorded immune exposures were likely present. The donor tested CMV seronegative and was one of the 352 seronegative cohort members. Every donor gave a peripheral blood sample, and the peripheral blood mononuclear cells from that sample were used for TCR beta sequencing. Genomic DNA extraction from the blood cell samples was performed with the Qiagen DNeasy Blood Extraction Kit. General findings and caveats noted by the study authors: A further reported finding was that TCR beta sequences accurately predicted the HLA-A and HLA-B alleles for most subjects in the first cohort. The authors suggested that the approach could potentially be extended to other disease states and immunological phenotypes. The classifier was reported to diagnose cytomegalovirus status with high specificity and sensitivity in both the original cohort and the validation cohort. The cohort was sequenced for TCR beta chains only, and without alpha or paired-chain data the features that could be detected were limited. In an earlier analysis of about 600 of the donors, most TCR beta V segments appeared in productive rearrangements about 90% or about 30% of the time, broadly matching IMGT annotations. In a later genetic analysis, a missense DCLRE1C variant was associated with V-gene and J-gene trimming of TCR beta chains, and the association was replicated in an independent cohort. A later analysis found that HLA-associated TCR beta chains were more clonally expanded and had lower generation probabilities than equally common non-associated chains. HLA typing was unavailable for some donors at each locus, so association tests used only the typed subset. In a later analysis, most CMV-associated TCR beta chains were found to appear HLA-restricted, with HLA associations seemingly driven largely by CMV exposure. The study gave a list of some 150 TCR beta chains associated with cytomegalovirus. In a later genetic analysis, fewer N-insertions in productive TCRs were reported among donors in an Asian-associated ancestry cluster than the 666-donor mean. In vitro tests confirmed that a few of the cytomegalovirus-associated TCR beta chains recognize cytomegalovirus antigens. The earlier analysis of nearly 600 of the donors excluded 15 to 20 rarely observed V segments, including chromosome 9 orphons, because counts were too low. A later analysis reported that several top co-occurrence clusters appeared linked to parvovirus B19, influenza, CMV and Epstein-Barr virus. Immune exposure information for the cohort was limited to CMV serostatus. A later analysis associated 16,951 TCR beta sequences with specific HLA alleles at a false discovery rate of 0.05. The sequencing pipeline was judged likely to have produced a cluster of highly shared sequence variants as a technical artifact. Because the 87-base-pair reads could not distinguish some IMGT-functional V segments, including TRBV6-2 and TRBV6-3, those segments were excluded. Strong co-occurrence of HLA alleles, especially DR and DQ, made assigning TCR associations to individual alleles difficult. In a later analysis, TCR association rates were found to vary across HLA loci, with the most associated TCRs seen for DRB1 alleles and the fewest for HLA-C alleles. Across donors, most TCR sequences were observed very rarely, whereas some public TCRs were present in many individuals. The presence/absence analyses assumed that sequencing depth was roughly uniform across donors, and that assumption may not be true. Correlated functional status among segregating V segments might be attributable to linkage disequilibrium, but an unknown experimental factor could not be ruled out.

The specimen sequenced was PBMCs. The chain uses TRBV5-1 and TRBJ2-3, and TRBD1 may be the D gene, going by 6 matching bases. The source is a woman aged 18-29 years in good health and CMV-seronegative. The DNA sequence follows: TGCGCCAGCAGCTCACCGGACCACAGGGACCAGCGGAGCACAGATACGCAGTATTTT. Its protein is CASSSPDHRDQRSTDTQYF.